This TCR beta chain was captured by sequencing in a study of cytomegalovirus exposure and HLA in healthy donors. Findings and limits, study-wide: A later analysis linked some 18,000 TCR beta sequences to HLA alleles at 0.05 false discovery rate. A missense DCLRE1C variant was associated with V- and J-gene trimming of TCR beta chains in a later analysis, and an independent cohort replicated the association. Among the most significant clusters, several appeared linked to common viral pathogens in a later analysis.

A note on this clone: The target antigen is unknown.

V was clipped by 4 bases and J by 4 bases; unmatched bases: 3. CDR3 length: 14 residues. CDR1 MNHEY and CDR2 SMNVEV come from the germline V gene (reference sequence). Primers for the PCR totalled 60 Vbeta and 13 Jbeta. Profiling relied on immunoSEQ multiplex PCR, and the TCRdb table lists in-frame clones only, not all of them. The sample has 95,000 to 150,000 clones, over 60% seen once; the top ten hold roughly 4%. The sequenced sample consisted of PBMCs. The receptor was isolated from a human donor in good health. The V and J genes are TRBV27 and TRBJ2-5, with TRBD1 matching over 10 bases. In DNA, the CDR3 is TGTGCCAGCAGTTCCTGGACAGGGGGAGAGACCCAGTACTTC. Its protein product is CASSSWTGGETQYF.